These T cell receptor beta chains were read from a single sample in a study of cytomegalovirus exposure and HLA in healthy donors. Profiling relied on immunoSEQ multiplex PCR, and the TCRdb table lists in-frame clones only, not all of them. Here the sample spans some 150,000 clones, roughly nine tenths being singletons. Material for sequencing was PBMCs. The receptors were sampled from a woman in her late teens or twenties in good health and CMV-seropositive. Both conserved end residues are part of each CDR3. D genes are given only for firm matches. A row's size may be missing; if present it is once, few, many or a size class.

.	TRBJ1-4	TRBV9	.	TGTGCCAGCAGCGTTTTGGGACTGACTAATGAAAAACTGTTTTTT	CASSVLGLTNEKLFF
TRBD1	TRBJ1-1	TRBV18	.	TGTGCCAGCTCACTATACAGGGGTCGGGCTTTCTTT	CASSLYRGRAFF
.	TRBJ1-6	TRBV14	.	TGTGCCAGCAGCCTAAGCAGGGATAATTCACCCCTCCACTTT	CASSLSRDNSPLHF
TRBD1	TRBJ1-5	TRBV28	.	TGTGCCAGCAGTCAGACAGGGTCCCGTCAGCCCCAGCATTTT	CASSQTGSRQPQHF
TRBD1	TRBJ1-4	TRBV25-1	.	TGTGCCAGCAGTGAATTGACAGGGGCTAATGAAAAACTGTTTTTT	CASSELTGANEKLFF
TRBD1	TRBJ2-7	TRBV9	.	TGTGCCAGCAGCGTCATATCTGGGACAGACCACGAGCAGTACTTC	CASSVISGTDHEQYF
.	TRBJ2-5	TRBV5-6	.	TGTGCCAGCAGCAGGGGTATACGCGCGTGGATGGAGACCCAGTACTTC	CASSRGIRAWMETQYF
.	TRBJ1-4	TRBV6-6	.	TGTGCCAGCAGTACGCAGGGGTTGGGAAATGAAAAACTGTTTTTT	CASSTQGLGNEKLFF
.	TRBJ2-5	TRBV7-6	.	TGTGCCAGCAGGAAGTTGAGGGAAGAGACCCAGTACTTC	CASRKLREETQYF
TRBD1	TRBJ1-6	TRBV6-5	.	TGTGCCAGCAGTCGACAGGGAGTTGGAAATTCACCCCTCCACTTT	CASSRQGVGNSPLHF
.	TRBJ2-2	TRBV28	.	TGTGCCAGCAGTTCGCCCCCAGGAGGGACCGGGGAGCTGTTTTTT	CASSSPPGGTGELFF
TRBD2	TRBJ2-2	TRBV9	once	TGTGCCAGCAGCGTAGAGTCCGGGACTAGAGGGCTGTTTTTT	CASSVESGTRGLFF
TRBD1	TRBJ1-2	TRBV4-1	.	TGCGCCAGCAGCGAGGGGGCAGGGGTAAGCTATGGCTACACCTTC	CASSEGAGVSYGYTF
.	TRBJ1-1	TRBV29-1	.	TGCAGCGTTGGTGGGGGGGCGCGGGGCACTGAAGCTTTCTTT	CSVGGGARGTEAFF
TRBD1	TRBJ2-3	TRBV28	.	TGTGCCAGCAGTTTTCCGCTCAACAGGGGGCGCTTGGCCACAGATACGCAGTATTTT	CASSFPLNRGRLATDTQYF
TRBD1	TRBJ2-7	TRBV4-1	.	TGCGCCAGCAGCCAAGGGTTTGTAGGGGGCGACGAGCAGTACTTC	CASSQGFVGGDEQYF
.	TRBJ1-2	TRBV30	.	TGTGCCTGGAGTCCTCGACAGACCTACACCTTC	CAWSPRQTYTF
.	TRBJ2-1	TRBV6-6	.	TGTGCCAGCAGCCAAGGAGGTGATGAGCAGTTCTTC	CASSQGGDEQFF
.	TRBJ2-7	TRBV28	once	TGTGCCAGCAGTTTAAGAGGGGGTCTTTACGAGCAGTACTTC	CASSLRGGLYEQYF
.	TRBJ1-4	TRBV16	.	TGTGCCAGCAGCCAATCGAGAGGAGATAATGAAAAACTGTTTTTT	CASSQSRGDNEKLFF